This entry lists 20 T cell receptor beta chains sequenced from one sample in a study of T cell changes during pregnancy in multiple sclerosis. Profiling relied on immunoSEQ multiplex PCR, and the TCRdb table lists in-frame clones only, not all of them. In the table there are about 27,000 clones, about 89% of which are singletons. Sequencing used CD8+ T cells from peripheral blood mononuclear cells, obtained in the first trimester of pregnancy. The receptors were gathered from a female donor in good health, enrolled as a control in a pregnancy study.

In nucleotides, the CDR3 is TGCAGCGTAGTAAGACAGGATCGCTACGAGCAGTACTTC. It yields the protein CSVVRQDRYEQYF. This chain links TRBV29-1 with TRBJ2-7, with D maybe TRBD1 (6 bases). V lost 6 bases and J lost 3, with 15 bases in between. The V gene's germline CDR1 is SQVTM and CDR2 ANQGSEA. This CDR3 is built from 13 residues.

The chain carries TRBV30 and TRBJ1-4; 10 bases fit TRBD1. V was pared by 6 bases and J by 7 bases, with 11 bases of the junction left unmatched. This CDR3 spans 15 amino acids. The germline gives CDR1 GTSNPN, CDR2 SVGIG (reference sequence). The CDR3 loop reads CACSGTGVFAEKLFF. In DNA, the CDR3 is TGTGCCTGTTCCGGGACAGGGGTTTTTGCTGAAAAACTGTTTTTT.

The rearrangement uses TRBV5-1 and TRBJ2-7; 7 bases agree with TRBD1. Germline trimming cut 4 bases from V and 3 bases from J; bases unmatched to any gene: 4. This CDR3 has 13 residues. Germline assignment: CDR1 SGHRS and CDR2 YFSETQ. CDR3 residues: CASSLDRVYEQYF. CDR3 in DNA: TGCGCCAGCAGCCTAGACAGGGTCTACGAGCAGTACTTC.

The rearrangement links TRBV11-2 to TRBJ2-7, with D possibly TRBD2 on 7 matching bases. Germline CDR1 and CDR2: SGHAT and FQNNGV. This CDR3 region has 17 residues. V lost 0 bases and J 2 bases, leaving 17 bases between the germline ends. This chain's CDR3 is CASSLEVGRGLPYEQYF. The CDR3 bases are TGTGCCAGCAGCTTAGAAGTGGGGCGGGGGCTGCCCTACGAGCAGTACTTC.

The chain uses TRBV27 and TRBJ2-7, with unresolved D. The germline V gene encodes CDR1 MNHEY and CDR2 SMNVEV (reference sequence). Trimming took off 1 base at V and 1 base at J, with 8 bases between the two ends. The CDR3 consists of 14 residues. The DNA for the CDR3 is TGTGCCAGCAGTTTATGGGCAGGTTCCTACGAGCAGTACTTC. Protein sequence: CASSLWAGSYEQYF.

CDR3 nucleotide sequence: TGTGCCAGCTCCGGGGGGGTAGGCAATGAGCAGTTCTTC. It encodes CASSGGVGNEQFF. The rearrangement joins TRBV5-4 to TRBJ2-1; 8 bases fit TRBD2. The germline V gene encodes CDR1 SGHNT and CDR2 YYREEE (reference sequence). CDR3 size: 13 residues. J was trimmed by 6 bases and V by 7 bases; bases with no gene match: 6.

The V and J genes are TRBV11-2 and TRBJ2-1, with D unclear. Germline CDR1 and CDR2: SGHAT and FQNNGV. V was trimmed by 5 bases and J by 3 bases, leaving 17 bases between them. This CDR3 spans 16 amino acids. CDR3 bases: TGTGCCAGCAGCAATAGCCACCAAGACCTCTACAATGAGCAGTTCTTC. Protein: CASSNSHQDLYNEQFF.

CDR3 nucleotides: TGTGCCAGCAGCCCTGACAGTAGAAATGAAAAACTGTTTTTT. Translation: CASSPDSRNEKLFF. The chain carries TRBV11-2 and TRBJ1-4; tentative D call: TRBD1 (5 bases). CDR3 length: 14 residues. Germline lookup yields CDR1 SGHAT and CDR2 FQNNGV. V was shortened by 5 bases and J by 5 bases, with 12 bases between the two germline ends.

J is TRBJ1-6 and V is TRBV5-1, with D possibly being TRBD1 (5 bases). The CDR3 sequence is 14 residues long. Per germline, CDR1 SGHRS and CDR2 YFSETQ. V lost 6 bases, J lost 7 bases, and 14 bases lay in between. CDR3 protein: CASMAGTGNSPLHF. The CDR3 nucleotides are TGCGCCAGCATGGCCGGTACAGGCAATTCACCCCTCCACTTT. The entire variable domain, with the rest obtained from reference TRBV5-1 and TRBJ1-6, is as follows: KAGVTQTPRYLIKTRGQQVTLSCSPISGHRSVSWYQQTPGQGLQFLFEYFSETQRNKGNFPGRFSGRQFSNSRSEMNVSTLELGDSALYLCASMAGTGNSPLHFGNGTRLTVT.

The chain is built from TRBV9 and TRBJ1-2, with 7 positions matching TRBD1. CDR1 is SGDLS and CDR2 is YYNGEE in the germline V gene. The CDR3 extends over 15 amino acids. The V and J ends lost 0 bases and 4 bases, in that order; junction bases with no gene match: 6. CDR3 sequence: CASSVEGTDTYGYTF. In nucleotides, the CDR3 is TGTGCCAGCAGCGTAGAAGGGACAGACACCTATGGCTACACCTTC.

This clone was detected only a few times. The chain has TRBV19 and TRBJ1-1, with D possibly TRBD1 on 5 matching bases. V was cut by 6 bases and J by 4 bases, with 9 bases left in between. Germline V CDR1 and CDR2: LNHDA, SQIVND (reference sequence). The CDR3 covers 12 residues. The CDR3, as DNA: TGTGCCAGTAGGCAGGGTTCCACTGAAGCTTTCTTT. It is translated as CASRQGSTEAFF.

This CDR3 reads CAISEVGQGVGTDTQYF. CDR3 nucleotides: TGTGCCATCAGTGAGGTCGGACAGGGGGTTGGTACAGATACGCAGTATTTT. The chain joins TRBV10-3 to TRBJ2-3, with 10 bases matching TRBD1. Germline V CDR1 and CDR2: ENHRY, SYGVKD. V was clipped by 2 bases and J by 3 bases; unmatched bases: 8. The CDR3 sequence is 17 residues long.

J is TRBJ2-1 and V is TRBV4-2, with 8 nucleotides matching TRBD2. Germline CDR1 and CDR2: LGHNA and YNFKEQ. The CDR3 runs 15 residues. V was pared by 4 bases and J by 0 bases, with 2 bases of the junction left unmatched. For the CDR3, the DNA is TGTGCCAGCAGCCTAAGCGGGAGCTCCTACAATGAGCAGTTCTTC. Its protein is CASSLSGSSYNEQFF.

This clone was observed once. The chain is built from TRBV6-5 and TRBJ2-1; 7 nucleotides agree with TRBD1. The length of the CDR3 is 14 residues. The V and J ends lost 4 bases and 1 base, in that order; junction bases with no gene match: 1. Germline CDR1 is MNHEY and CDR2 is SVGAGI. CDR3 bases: TGTGCCAGCAGTTCGACAGGGTCCTACAATGAGCAGTTCTTC. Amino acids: CASSSTGSYNEQFF.

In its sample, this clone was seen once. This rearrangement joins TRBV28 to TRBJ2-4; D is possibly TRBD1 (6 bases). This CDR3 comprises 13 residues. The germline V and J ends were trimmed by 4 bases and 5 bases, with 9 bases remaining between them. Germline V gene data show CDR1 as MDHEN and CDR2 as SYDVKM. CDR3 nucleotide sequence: TGTGCCAGCAGTTCACGGACAGAAAACATTCAGTACTTC. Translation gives CASSSRTENIQYF.

CDR3 sequence reads: CSVSPLHF. In nucleotides, the CDR3 is TGCAGTGTATCACCCCTCCACTTT. The chain has TRBV20-1 and TRBJ1-6; no reliable D call. V was clipped by 7 bases and J by 10 bases, with 2 bases between them. Germline values: CDR1 DFQATT, CDR2 SNEGSKA (reference sequence). This CDR3 comprises 8 residues.

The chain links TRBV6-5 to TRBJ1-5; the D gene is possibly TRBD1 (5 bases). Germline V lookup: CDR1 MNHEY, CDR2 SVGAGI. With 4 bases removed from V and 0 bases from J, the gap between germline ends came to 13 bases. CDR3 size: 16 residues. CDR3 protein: CASSLGDFYSNQPQHF. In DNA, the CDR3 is TGTGCCAGCAGTTTAGGGGACTTTTATAGCAATCAGCCCCAGCATTTT.

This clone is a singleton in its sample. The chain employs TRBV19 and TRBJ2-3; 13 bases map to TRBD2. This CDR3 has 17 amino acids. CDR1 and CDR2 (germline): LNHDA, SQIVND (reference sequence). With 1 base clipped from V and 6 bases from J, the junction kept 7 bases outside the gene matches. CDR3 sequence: CASSIGVLAGGMDTQYF. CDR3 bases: TGTGCCAGTAGTATAGGAGTACTAGCGGGGGGGATGGATACGCAGTATTTT.

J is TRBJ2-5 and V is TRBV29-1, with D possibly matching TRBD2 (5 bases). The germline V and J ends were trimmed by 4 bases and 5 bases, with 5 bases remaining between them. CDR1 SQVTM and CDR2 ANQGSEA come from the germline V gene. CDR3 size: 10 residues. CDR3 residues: CSVGGETQYF. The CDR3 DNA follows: TGCAGCGTTGGAGGGGAGACCCAGTACTTC. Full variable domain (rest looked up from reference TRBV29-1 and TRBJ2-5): SAVISQKPSRDICQRGTSLTIQCQVDSQVTMMFWYRQQPGQSLTLIATANQGSEATYESGFVIDKFPISRPNLTFSTLTVSNMSPEDSSIYLCSVGGETQYFGPGTRLLVL.

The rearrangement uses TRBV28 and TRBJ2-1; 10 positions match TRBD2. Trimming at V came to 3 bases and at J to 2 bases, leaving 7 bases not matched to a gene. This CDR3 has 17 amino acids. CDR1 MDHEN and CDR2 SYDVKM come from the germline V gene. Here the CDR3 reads CASSFPSGGYTYNEQFF. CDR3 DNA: TGTGCCAGCAGTTTCCCTAGCGGGGGTTATACCTACAATGAGCAGTTCTTC. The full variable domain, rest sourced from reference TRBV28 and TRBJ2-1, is DVKVTQSSRYLVKRTGEKVFLECVQDMDHENMFWYRQDPGLGLRLIYFSYDVKMKEKGDIPEGYSVSREKKERFSLILESASTNQTSMYLCASSFPSGGYTYNEQFFGPGTRLTVL.